The rows below give T cell receptor beta chains drawn from one sample of a study of blood T cell repertoires in COVID-19. Produced via immunoSEQ multiplex PCR; TCRdb's table is partial and in-frame only. Of tens of thousands of clones in the sample, around 90% were seen once. Sequenced input: PBMCs or T cells enriched from blood (not recorded which). These receptor sequences come from a woman in her thirties or forties who had recovered from COVID-19. The CDR3 runs from the conserved cysteine through the conserved F or W. The order of the fields is clone size, J gene, V gene, D gene, CDR3 protein, CDR3 DNA. A D gene is named only where the DNA matches it firmly. Clone size is stated in some rows and not others, as once, few, many or a class when expanded.

once,TRBJ1-1,TRBV18,TRBD1,CASSPVTGGLGTEAFF,TGTGCCAGCTCACCAGTGACAGGGGGTCTAGGCACTGAAGCTTTCTTT
NA,TRBJ1-1,TRBV9,NA,CASRGDTREAFF,TGTGCCAGCAGAGGTGACACCCGGGAAGCTTTCTTT
NA,TRBJ1-2,TRBV6-5,TRBD1,CASRSTGGYGYTF,TGTGCCAGCAGATCAACAGGGGGGTACGGCTACACCTTC
once,TRBJ1-6,TRBV6-1,NA,CASSETGQASPLHF,TGTGCCAGCAGTGAAACAGGGCAGGCCTCACCCCTCCACTTT
NA,TRBJ2-3,TRBV20-1,NA,CSASPSDTQYF,TGCAGTGCTAGCCCGTCAGATACGCAGTATTTT
NA,TRBJ2-2,TRBV6-2/TRBV6-3,NA,CASSRGTHNTGELFF,TGTGCCAGCAGCCGCGGGACTCACAACACCGGGGAGCTGTTTTTT
NA,TRBJ2-1,TRBV9,TRBD2,CASSVAIAGGPDNEQFF,TGTGCCAGCAGCGTAGCAATAGCGGGGGGGCCGGACAATGAGCAGTTCTTC
NA,TRBJ2-4,TRBV5-5,TRBD1,CASSLLPGQGTNIQYF,TGTGCCAGCAGCCTACTACCGGGACAGGGTACAAACATTCAGTACTTC
NA,TRBJ1-2,TRBV3-1/TRBV3-2,NA,CASSQEGRGAHRGYTF,TGTGCCAGCAGCCAAGAAGGACGGGGGGCGCATCGTGGCTACACCTTC
few,TRBJ2-7,TRBV29-1,TRBD2,CSVEGRGSYEQYF,TGCAGCGTGGAGGGGAGGGGCTCCTACGAGCAGTACTTC
few,TRBJ1-2,TRBV6-5,TRBD1,CASRRSGQGGFGYTF,TGTGCCAGCAGGCGGTCTGGACAGGGGGGATTTGGCTACACCTTC
NA,TRBJ2-5,TRBV19,NA,CASSKGVQETQYF,TGTGCCAGTAGTAAGGGGGTCCAAGAGACCCAGTACTTC
NA,TRBJ2-3,TRBV27,TRBD2,CASSRSTGLGTDTQYF,TGTGCCAGCAGCCGATCTACGGGACTAGGAACAGATACGCAGTATTTT
NA,TRBJ1-2,TRBV5-6,TRBD1,CASSFGQGGGYGYTF,TGTGCCAGCAGCTTTGGACAGGGAGGGGGCTATGGCTACACCTTC
NA,TRBJ2-7,TRBV11-3,NA,CASSLTGRKLEQYF,TGTGCCAGCAGCTTGACAGGTCGCAAGCTGGAGCAGTACTTC
NA,TRBJ1-2,TRBV6-5,NA,CASSYSPVANYGYTF,TGTGCCAGCAGTTACTCGCCGGTAGCTAACTATGGCTACACCTTC
NA,TRBJ1-5,TRBV4-1,TRBD1,CASSQEQGDQPQHF,TGCGCCAGCAGCCAAGAACAGGGGGATCAGCCCCAGCATTTT
NA,TRBJ2-5,TRBV5-1,TRBD1,CASSPGRRGTQETQYF,TGCGCCAGCAGCCCTGGCCGCAGGGGGACCCAAGAGACCCAGTACTTC
NA,TRBJ1-6,TRBV27,NA,CASSRDYNSPLHF,TGTGCCAGCAGTCGAGACTATAATTCACCCCTCCACTTT
NA,TRBJ2-7,TRBV27,NA,CASSSFRTRSYEQYF,TGTGCCAGCAGTTCCTTTAGGACTCGGTCCTACGAGCAGTACTTC
NA,TRBJ1-2,TRBV27,TRBD1,CASSISSGQGDGYTF,TGTGCCAGCAGCATCTCATCCGGACAGGGGGATGGCTACACCTTC
NA,TRBJ2-2,TRBV19,TRBD1,CASSMGQRENTGELFF,TGTGCCAGTAGTATGGGACAGAGAGAAAACACCGGGGAGCTGTTTTTT